The rows below give T cell receptor beta chains drawn from one sample of a study of shared clonotypes between healthy human individuals. Sequenced by immunoSEQ multiplex PCR; TCRdb stores in-frame clones only, minus some. The table has 950,000 to 1,300,000 clones, approximately 72% seen once; the top ten hold about 1.4%. Material: memory CD4+ T cells sorted from blood. All receptors come from a man between 18 and 35 years old in good health. Each CDR3 is given with its conserved first and last residue. The order of the fields is V gene, J gene, clone size, D gene, CDR3 DNA, CDR3 protein. D genes are given only for firm matches. Clone size is stated in some rows and not others, as once, few, many or a class when expanded.

V gene: TRBV6-6
J gene: TRBJ2-7
clone size: few
D gene: TRBD2
CDR3 DNA: TGTGCCAGCAGTTCAACTAGCGGAAGCTCCTACGAGCAGTACTTC
CDR3 protein: CASSSTSGSSYEQYF

V gene: TRBV5-1
J gene: TRBJ2-3
clone size: .
D gene: .
CDR3 DNA: TGCGCCAGCAGCTTGAGCAGTCCAAGCACAGATACGCAGTATTTT
CDR3 protein: CASSLSSPSTDTQYF

V gene: TRBV6-1
J gene: TRBJ1-5
clone size: .
D gene: .
CDR3 DNA: TGTGCCAGCAGTGAAGAAAAGGGAGGAAATCAGCCCCAGCATTTT
CDR3 protein: CASSEEKGGNQPQHF

V gene: TRBV21-1
J gene: TRBJ1-1
clone size: .
D gene: .
CDR3 DNA: TGTGCCAGCAGCAAAAGACAGCTAAACACTGAAGCTTTCTTT
CDR3 protein: CASSKRQLNTEAFF

V gene: TRBV5-1
J gene: TRBJ1-2
clone size: .
D gene: .
CDR3 DNA: TGCGCCAGCAGCTTGGATGGGGTTGGCTACACCTTC
CDR3 protein: CASSLDGVGYTF

V gene: TRBV7-2
J gene: TRBJ1-4
clone size: .
D gene: .
CDR3 DNA: TGTGCCAGCAGCCCTCAGAGGACAGTCGCTAATGAAAAACTGTTTTTT
CDR3 protein: CASSPQRTVANEKLFF

V gene: TRBV6-6
J gene: TRBJ2-1
clone size: .
D gene: .
CDR3 DNA: TGTGCCAGCAGACCTAACGTAAACTCCTACAATGAGCAGTTCTTC
CDR3 protein: CASRPNVNSYNEQFF

V gene: TRBV6-5
J gene: TRBJ1-5
clone size: .
D gene: .
CDR3 DNA: TGTGCCAGCAGTTATATGGAGGTTGATCAGCCCCAGCATTTT
CDR3 protein: CASSYMEVDQPQHF

V gene: TRBV19
J gene: TRBJ1-4
clone size: .
D gene: .
CDR3 DNA: TGTGCCAGTAGAAGCCGTACAGGAGCAACTAATGAAAAACTGTTTTTT
CDR3 protein: CASRSRTGATNEKLFF

V gene: TRBV2
J gene: TRBJ1-5
clone size: .
D gene: .
CDR3 DNA: TGTGCCAGCACCCTCAACGGGTTCCAGCCCCAGCATTTT
CDR3 protein: CASTLNGFQPQHF

V gene: TRBV5-1
J gene: TRBJ2-5
clone size: .
D gene: TRBD2
CDR3 DNA: TGCGCCAGCAGCCCGGGACTAGCGTTAGAGACCCAGTACTTC
CDR3 protein: CASSPGLALETQYF

V gene: TRBV7-8
J gene: TRBJ1-6
clone size: .
D gene: TRBD1
CDR3 DNA: TGTGCCAGCAGCCTACGACAGGGGTGGGATAATTCACCCCTCCACTTT
CDR3 protein: CASSLRQGWDNSPLHF

V gene: TRBV10-3
J gene: TRBJ2-7
clone size: .
D gene: TRBD1
CDR3 DNA: TGTGCCATCAGTCCGGGACAGGGGGACGAGCAGTACTTC
CDR3 protein: CAISPGQGDEQYF

V gene: TRBV9
J gene: TRBJ2-2
clone size: .
D gene: .
CDR3 DNA: TGTGCCAGCAGCGTCAATAACGGGGAGCTGTTTTTT
CDR3 protein: CASSVNNGELFF

V gene: TRBV7-2
J gene: TRBJ2-3
clone size: .
D gene: .
CDR3 DNA: TGTGCCAGCAGCTTTCAGCGAGGGGCTAGCACAGATACGCAGTATTTT
CDR3 protein: CASSFQRGASTDTQYF

V gene: TRBV5-5
J gene: TRBJ2-3
clone size: .
D gene: .
CDR3 DNA: TGTGCCAGCAGCTGGACCAGCACAGATACGCAGTATTTT
CDR3 protein: CASSWTSTDTQYF

V gene: TRBV5-5
J gene: TRBJ2-7
clone size: .
D gene: .
CDR3 DNA: TGTGCCAGCAGCTTGGCCGGGGCAGCAACCTACGAGCAGTACTTC
CDR3 protein: CASSLAGAATYEQYF

V gene: TRBV6-4
J gene: TRBJ2-7
clone size: .
D gene: .
CDR3 DNA: TGTGCCAGCAGTGACTCGGGGGTACAGGGTGAGGACGGCTACGAGCAGTACTTC
CDR3 protein: CASSDSGVQGEDGYEQYF

V gene: TRBV9
J gene: TRBJ2-3
clone size: few
D gene: .
CDR3 DNA: TGTGCCAGCAGCGTAGGGTCAGTGAACACAGATACGCAGTATTTT
CDR3 protein: CASSVGSVNTDTQYF

V gene: TRBV15
J gene: TRBJ1-6
clone size: few
D gene: .
CDR3 DNA: TGTGCCACCAGCAGAGAAGGGGACGGAGCTTCACCCCTCCACTTT
CDR3 protein: CATSREGDGASPLHF

V gene: TRBV29-1
J gene: TRBJ1-5
clone size: many
D gene: .
CDR3 DNA: TGCAGCGTTGGGGGGGCAGATCAGCCCCAGCATTTT
CDR3 protein: CSVGGADQPQHF

V gene: TRBV7-2
J gene: TRBJ2-5
clone size: few
D gene: .
CDR3 DNA: TGTGCCAGCAGCTTACAGCGGATGTACCAAGAGACCCAGTACTTC
CDR3 protein: CASSLQRMYQETQYF

V gene: TRBV28
J gene: TRBJ2-3
clone size: .
D gene: .
CDR3 DNA: TGTGCCAGCAGGGCCGCAGGGGGGGGGACAGATACGCAGTATTTT
CDR3 protein: CASRAAGGGTDTQYF

V gene: TRBV2
J gene: TRBJ1-1
clone size: .
D gene: .
CDR3 DNA: TGTGCCAGCAGTGACCGGCCAACGAACACTGAAGCTTTCTTT
CDR3 protein: CASSDRPTNTEAFF

V gene: TRBV7-9
J gene: TRBJ2-5
clone size: .
D gene: .
CDR3 DNA: TGTGCCAGCAGCCACCCGGGACGGACCGTCCAAGAGACCCAGTACTTC
CDR3 protein: CASSHPGRTVQETQYF

V gene: TRBV2
J gene: TRBJ2-1
clone size: .
D gene: .
CDR3 DNA: TGTGCCAGCAAACCCGGGGGGCTCGGGAATGAGCAGTTCTTC
CDR3 protein: CASKPGGLGNEQFF

V gene: TRBV18
J gene: TRBJ1-1
clone size: .
D gene: .
CDR3 DNA: TGTGCCAGCTCACTTGAATTTGGCACTGAAGCTTTCTTT
CDR3 protein: CASSLEFGTEAFF

V gene: TRBV7-9
J gene: TRBJ1-5
clone size: few
D gene: .
CDR3 DNA: TGTGCCAGCAGCTTAGGTGGTGGGGGGGCTGGTCAGCCCCAGCATTTT
CDR3 protein: CASSLGGGGAGQPQHF

V gene: TRBV15
J gene: TRBJ2-3
clone size: .
D gene: TRBD2
CDR3 DNA: TGTGCCACCACTAGCGGGGGGAATTCAGATACGCAGTATTTT
CDR3 protein: CATTSGGNSDTQYF

V gene: TRBV7-2
J gene: TRBJ2-2
clone size: .
D gene: TRBD2
CDR3 DNA: TGTGCCAGCAGCCTAAAGACGGGCGGGAGTGAGAACGGGGAGCTGTTTTTT
CDR3 protein: CASSLKTGGSENGELFF

V gene: TRBV29-1
J gene: TRBJ2-1
clone size: once
D gene: TRBD2
CDR3 DNA: TGCAGCGTTCCAGGACTAGCGGGAGGGAAGAATGAGCAGTTCTTC
CDR3 protein: CSVPGLAGGKNEQFF

V gene: TRBV28
J gene: TRBJ1-4
clone size: .
D gene: .
CDR3 DNA: TGTGCCAGCCAGAGCGGGTGGGGGTTTAGGGTGGATGAAAAACTGTTTTTT
CDR3 protein: CASQSGWGFRVDEKLFF

V gene: TRBV10-3
J gene: TRBJ2-3
clone size: .
D gene: TRBD2
CDR3 DNA: TGTGCCATCAGTCCCGGGACTAGCGCAACAGATACGCAGTATTTT
CDR3 protein: CAISPGTSATDTQYF

V gene: TRBV7-2
J gene: TRBJ1-2
clone size: .
D gene: .
CDR3 DNA: TGTGCCAGCGGATACACCGTTGGCTATGGCTACACCTTC
CDR3 protein: CASGYTVGYGYTF

V gene: TRBV29-1
J gene: TRBJ1-5
clone size: few
D gene: .
CDR3 DNA: TGCAGCGTTACTCTGGGGGGGGGCCAAAATCAGCCCCAGCATTTT
CDR3 protein: CSVTLGGGQNQPQHF

V gene: TRBV18
J gene: TRBJ2-5
clone size: once
D gene: .
CDR3 DNA: TGTGCCAGCTCACCCGAGACGGGACCTCAAGAGACCCAGTACTTC
CDR3 protein: CASSPETGPQETQYF

V gene: TRBV30
J gene: TRBJ1-1
clone size: .
D gene: .
CDR3 DNA: TGTGCCTGGAGCAGGGCATGGGGTACTGAAGCTTTCTTT
CDR3 protein: CAWSRAWGTEAFF

V gene: TRBV14
J gene: TRBJ2-5
clone size: .
D gene: .
CDR3 DNA: TGTGCCAGCACCCGGGGGCTCGGAGAGACCCAGTACTTC
CDR3 protein: CASTRGLGETQYF

V gene: TRBV20-1
J gene: TRBJ1-3
clone size: .
D gene: .
CDR3 DNA: TGCAGCGGACATTCCCGAAACACCATATATTTT
CDR3 protein: CSGHSRNTIYF

V gene: TRBV5-1
J gene: TRBJ2-2
clone size: .
D gene: .
CDR3 DNA: TGCGCCAGCACCCTGGGGGGCAGGACCTTCACCGGGGAGCTGTTTTTT
CDR3 protein: CASTLGGRTFTGELFF

V gene: TRBV5-1
J gene: TRBJ2-3
clone size: .
D gene: .
CDR3 DNA: TGCGCCAGCAGCTTGGGGCTGGATACGCAGTATTTT
CDR3 protein: CASSLGLDTQYF

V gene: TRBV11-2
J gene: TRBJ2-1
clone size: .
D gene: TRBD2
CDR3 DNA: TGTGCCAGCAGCCTGACAGGCGGATCTAGCGGGGCTGGGGAGTTCTTC
CDR3 protein: CASSLTGGSSGAGEFF

V gene: TRBV6-5
J gene: TRBJ1-1
clone size: .
D gene: .
CDR3 DNA: TGTGCCAGCAGTGAAGATTACGGGAGTACTGAAGCTTTCTTT
CDR3 protein: CASSEDYGSTEAFF

V gene: TRBV18
J gene: TRBJ1-1
clone size: .
D gene: .
CDR3 DNA: TGTGCCAGCTCACCAGTACTCATCACTGAAGCTTTCTTT
CDR3 protein: CASSPVLITEAFF

V gene: TRBV30
J gene: TRBJ2-2
clone size: few
D gene: .
CDR3 DNA: TGTGCCTGGAGGCGGGTGGGCCTTTCCGGGGAGCTGTTTTTT
CDR3 protein: CAWRRVGLSGELFF

V gene: TRBV20-1
J gene: TRBJ2-7
clone size: .
D gene: .
CDR3 DNA: TGCAGTGCTAGTAGTCTCCCACCCCCGTACTTC
CDR3 protein: CSASSLPPPYF

V gene: TRBV27
J gene: TRBJ1-1
clone size: .
D gene: .
CDR3 DNA: TGTGCCAGCAGTTTCTTGGGACAGAACACTGAAGCTTTCTTT
CDR3 protein: CASSFLGQNTEAFF

V gene: TRBV7-9
J gene: TRBJ2-5
clone size: few
D gene: TRBD2
CDR3 DNA: TGTGCCAGCAGCCCCGGGACTAGCATGGAGACCCAGTACTTC
CDR3 protein: CASSPGTSMETQYF